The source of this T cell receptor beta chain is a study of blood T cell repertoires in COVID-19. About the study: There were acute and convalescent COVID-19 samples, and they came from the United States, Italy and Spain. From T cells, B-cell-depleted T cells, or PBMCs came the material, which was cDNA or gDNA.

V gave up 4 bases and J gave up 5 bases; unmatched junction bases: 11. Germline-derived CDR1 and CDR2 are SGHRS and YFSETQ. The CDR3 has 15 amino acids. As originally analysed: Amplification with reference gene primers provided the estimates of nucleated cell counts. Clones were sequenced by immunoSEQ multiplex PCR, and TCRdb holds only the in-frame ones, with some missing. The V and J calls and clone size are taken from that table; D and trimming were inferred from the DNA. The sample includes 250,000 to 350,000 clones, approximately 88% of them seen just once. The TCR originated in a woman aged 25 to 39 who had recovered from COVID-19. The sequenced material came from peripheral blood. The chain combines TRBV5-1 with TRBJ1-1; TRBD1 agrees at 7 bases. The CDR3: CASSPSTSRGTEAFF. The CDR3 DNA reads TGCGCCAGCAGCCCGAGTACTTCCAGGGGGACTGAAGCTTTCTTT.